Presented here are 30 T cell receptor beta chains from one specimen sequenced in a study of OX40 agonist ivuxolimab in advanced cancers. The data were produced by immunoSEQ multiplex PCR, yet TCRdb's version contains in-frame clones alone and is incomplete. The repertoire holds 80,000 to 100,000 clones, with roughly 84% as singletons. The starting material was CD4+ or CD8+ T cells sorted from blood, obtained in a trial of the OX40 agonist ivuxolimab. The receptors originated from an adult with an advanced solid tumor such as melanoma, head and neck, liver or kidney cancer.

The chain has TRBV6-1 and TRBJ2-1; D call uncertain. Germline CDR1 and CDR2: MNHNS and SASEGT. Trimming removed 2 bases at V and 9 bases at J, with 5 bases between. There are 11 residues in the CDR3. Here the CDR3 reads CASSESGEQFF. The CDR3 DNA follows: TGTGCCAGCAGTGAATCGGGTGAGCAGTTCTTC.

V and J are TRBV7-2 and TRBJ2-7, with 9 bases lining up with TRBD1. V shed 5 bases and J 3 bases; nucleotides not matched to a gene: 11. CDR1 SGHTA and CDR2 FQGNSA come from the germline V gene. CDR3 length equals 16 residues. In DNA, the CDR3 is TGTGCCAGCAGCATACCACAGGGGGCGCTTGACTACGAGCAGTACTTC. This sequence encodes CASSIPQGALDYEQYF.

V usage is TRBV6-5 and J usage is TRBJ1-2; 7 bases are a match to TRBD1. This CDR3 has 15 amino acids. Germline V gene data show CDR1 as MNHEY and CDR2 as SVGAGI. Trimming removed 3 bases from V and 2 bases from J; junction bases left unmatched: 6. The CDR3 region is CASSYGTVGNYGYTF. Written as DNA, the CDR3 is TGTGCCAGCAGTTATGGGACAGTAGGAAACTATGGCTACACCTTC.

This clone was seen only once. The J gene is TRBJ1-3, the V gene TRBV11-2; D call uncertain. The CDR3 spans 14 residues. The V gene's germline CDR1 is SGHAT and CDR2 FQNNGV. Trimming stripped 8 bases from V and 4 bases from J, with 15 bases between. The CDR3 bases are TGTGCCAGCGGACCCGTAACCCCCGGAAACACCATATATTTT. This codes for CASGPVTPGNTIYF.

The chain links TRBV7-8 to TRBJ2-7; 9 bases are shared with TRBD1. Germline V CDR1 and CDR2: SGHVS, FQNEAQ. The CDR3 runs 16 residues. V lost 0 bases to trimming and J lost 1 base; unmatched junction nucleotides: 4. In nucleotides, the CDR3 is TGTGCCAGCAGCTTAGCAGCGACAGGGGGGTCCTACGAGCAGTACTTC. Protein: CASSLAATGGSYEQYF.

The chain couples TRBV5-4 to TRBJ2-5, with a possible D match to TRBD2 (7 bases). The CDR3 contains 15 residues. Germline loops: CDR1 SGHNT, CDR2 YYREEE (reference sequence). V was shortened by 6 bases and J by 2 bases, with 17 bases between the two germline ends. The chain's CDR3 is CASMVGGARQETQYF. The CDR3 DNA follows: TGTGCCAGCATGGTGGGGGGGGCCAGACAAGAGACCCAGTACTTC.

The CDR3 coding sequence is TGTGCCAGCCAACCCGGGACAGGGGTACCCTACGAGCAGTACTTC. This encodes CASQPGTGVPYEQYF. V is TRBV9 and J is TRBJ2-7, with TRBD1 matching 10 bases. The V gene's germline CDR1 is SGDLS and CDR2 YYNGEE. This CDR3 region has 15 residues. V lost 7 bases, J lost 2 bases, and 9 bases stayed unmatched.

V is TRBV27 and J is TRBJ1-3; D is unclear. There are 15 residues in the CDR3. V was cut by 0 bases and J by 0 bases, with 6 bases left in between. CDR1 is MNHEY, CDR2 SMNVEV, per germline (reference sequence). CDR3 nucleotides: TGTGCCAGCAGTTTATCGGGCATCTCTGGAAACACCATATATTTT. Its protein is CASSLSGISGNTIYF.

This CDR3 is CASTPSGRQITRTSGLYEQYF. CDR3 in DNA: TGTGCCAGTACTCCCTCCGGCAGGCAGATCACCAGGACTAGCGGACTTTACGAGCAGTACTTC. The genes are TRBV19 and TRBJ2-7, with 10 bases aligning to TRBD2. V gave up 7 bases and J gave up 4 bases; unmatched junction bases: 28. This CDR3 is built from 21 residues. Germline values: CDR1 LNHDA, CDR2 SQIVND (reference sequence).

The chain links TRBV9 to TRBJ2-2; no reliable D call. V was clipped by 3 bases and J by 2 bases, with 5 bases between them. The CDR3 length is 13 residues. Germline CDR1 and CDR2: SGDLS and YYNGEE. The CDR3 DNA reads TGTGCCAGCAGCGCATTTAACACCGGGGAGCTGTTTTTT. This encodes CASSAFNTGELFF.

This clone has just a few counts. The chain recombines TRBV5-1 with TRBJ2-1; TRBD1 matches at 9 bases. CDR1 SGHRS and CDR2 YFSETQ come from the germline V gene. Trimming removed 6 bases from V and 7 bases from J; junction bases left unmatched: 14. The length of the CDR3 is 16 residues. The CDR3 sequence: CASMEPGQGLINEQFF. The CDR3 nucleotides read TGCGCCAGCATGGAACCGGGACAGGGTTTAATAAATGAGCAGTTCTTC.

This rearrangement joins TRBV18 to TRBJ1-2; 8 bases fit TRBD1. Germline CDR1 KGHSH, CDR2 LQKENI. This CDR3 has 15 residues. J was trimmed by 7 bases and V by 2 bases; bases with no gene match: 9. This CDR3 is CASSPSTGAGGGYTF. The CDR3 coding sequence is TGTGCCAGCTCACCATCGACAGGGGCTGGAGGTGGCTACACCTTC. Full variable domain (remainder filled in from reference TRBV18 and TRBJ1-2): NAGVMQNPRHLVRRRGQEARLRCSPMKGHSHVYWYRQLPEEGLKFMVYLQKENIIDESGMPKERFSAEFPKEGPSILRIQQVVRGDSAAYFCASSPSTGAGGGYTFGSGTRLTVV.

Only a few counts were recorded for this clone. The chain couples TRBV19 to TRBJ2-1; D is tentatively TRBD1 or TRBD2 (6 bases each). CDR1 and CDR2 from the germline V gene are LNHDA and SQIVND (reference sequence). The CDR3 consists of 18 residues. V was shortened by 3 bases and J by 1 base, with 19 bases between the two germline ends. The CDR3 nucleotides are TGTGCCAGTAGTATGAGTTATCGGGGGCTAACTTCCTACAATGAGCAGTTCTTC. Protein sequence: CASSMSYRGLTSYNEQFF.

This clone was seen once. The J gene is TRBJ1-4, the V gene TRBV2; D not certain. Germline loops: CDR1 SNHLY, CDR2 FYNNEI. V was clipped by 6 bases and J by 8 bases, with 7 bases between them. This CDR3 is built from 11 residues. As DNA, the CDR3 is TGTGCCAGCAGCGTACAAGAAAAACTGTTTTTT. Translation gives CASSVQEKLFF.

V usage is TRBV7-8 and J usage is TRBJ2-3; D not resolved. V shed 6 bases and J shed 7 bases, with 17 bases lying between them. This CDR3 contains 14 residues. Germline V gives CDR1 SGHVS, CDR2 FQNEAQ. For the CDR3, the DNA is TGTGCCAGCAGTCCTGGGGTGTCGTCGTATACGCAGTATTTT. This codes for CASSPGVSSYTQYF.

The V gene is TRBV4-2, the J gene TRBJ2-7; 7 bases are a match to TRBD1. Per germline, CDR1 LGHNA and CDR2 YNFKEQ. V was clipped by 4 bases and J by 2 bases; unmatched bases: 11. The CDR3 has 16 amino acids. The CDR3 sequence is CASSPFRDSDPYEQYF. The CDR3 DNA sequence: TGTGCCAGCAGCCCATTCCGGGACAGTGATCCCTACGAGCAGTACTTC.

V usage is TRBV19 and J usage is TRBJ1-6; 9 bases match TRBD1. With 9 bases clipped from V and 8 bases from J, the junction kept 5 bases outside the gene matches. The CDR3 is 13 residues long. Per germline, CDR1 LNHDA and CDR2 SQIVND (reference sequence). The CDR3 loop reads CASTGTGYSPLHF. As DNA, the CDR3 is TGTGCCAGCACCGGGACAGGGTATTCACCCCTCCACTTT.

The rearrangement uses TRBV7-6 and TRBJ2-5; TRBD2 matches 8 bases. CDR1 is SGHVS, CDR2 FNYEAQ, per germline. V lost 1 base to trimming and J lost 5 bases; unmatched junction nucleotides: 6. CDR3 length: 15 amino acids. The CDR3 DNA is TGTGCCAGCAGCTTAGAGCGGGGGATAGGTGAGACCCAGTACTTC. As protein: CASSLERGIGETQYF.

The CDR3 DNA reads as TGTGCCAGCCATGGGTTCGGTAGCTTCGGTGGAGATACGCAGTATTTT. This translates into CASHGFGSFGGDTQYF. V usage is TRBV4-2 and J usage is TRBJ2-3; D gene uncertain. The CDR3 is 16 residues long. V lost 8 bases and J lost 5, with 23 bases in between. Germline lookup yields CDR1 LGHNA and CDR2 YNFKEQ.

The V call is TRBV5-1, the J call TRBJ2-1; 9 bases match TRBD1. The length of the CDR3 is 18 residues. V dropped 4 bases and J dropped 2; count of bases not matched to a gene: 13. The germline V gene encodes CDR1 SGHRS and CDR2 YFSETQ. The CDR3 bases are TGCGCCAGCAGCGCGGGACAGGGCGCCCGGGGGCCCTACAATGAGCAGTTCTTC. Translated: CASSAGQGARGPYNEQFF.

The chain has TRBV5-4 and TRBJ2-2; D possibly corresponds to TRBD2 (5 bases). This CDR3 is 16 amino acids long. V dropped 0 bases and J dropped 4 bases, with 13 bases sitting between them. In germline, CDR1 is SGHNT, CDR2 YYREEE (reference sequence). DNA for the CDR3: TGTGCCAGCAGCTTGGGTAAACGGGGTAGCACCGGGGAGCTGTTTTTT. It translates to CASSLGKRGSTGELFF. The full variable domain, with the rest looked up from reference TRBV5-4 and TRBJ2-2, is ETGVTQSPTHLIKTRGQQVTLRCSSQSGHNTVSWYQQALGQGPQFIFQYYREEENGRGNFPPRFSGLQFPNYSSELNVNALELDDSALYLCASSLGKRGSTGELFFGEGSRLTVL.

As for this clone: Different DNA sequences within this sample yield the same CDR3. In DNA form, the CDR3 reads TGTGCCAGCAGCCCCACGACAGGGTCGGGAAACACCATATATTTT. Protein: CASSPTTGSGNTIYF. This rearrangement joins TRBV11-2 to TRBJ1-3; 7 bases map to TRBD1. Germline-derived CDR1 and CDR2 are SGHAT and FQNNGV. This CDR3 is 15 amino acids long. Losses at the gene ends were 5 bases for V and 4 bases for J; bases not matched to a gene: 8.

V and J are TRBV7-9 and TRBJ2-2; D remains unclear. Trimming removed 5 bases at V and 1 base at J, with 8 bases between. In germline, CDR1 is SEHNR, CDR2 FQNEAQ (reference sequence). The CDR3 consists of 14 residues. CDR3 DNA sequence: TGTGCCAGCAGCCGTATGATGAACACCGGGGAGCTGTTTTTT. As protein: CASSRMMNTGELFF.

This sequence joins TRBV19 and TRBJ1-2, with 8 bases aligning to TRBD1. The germline V gene encodes CDR1 LNHDA and CDR2 SQIVND (reference sequence). The V and J ends lost 7 bases and 4 bases, in that order; junction bases with no gene match: 14. This CDR3 comprises 16 residues. CDR3 nucleotides: TGTGCCAGTACGCTCTATCAATCAGGGGGCGCCTATGGCTACACCTTC. Its translation is CASTLYQSGGAYGYTF.

The chain carries TRBV2 and TRBJ2-5, with TRBD2 matching 11 bases. The CDR3 totals 15 residues. V shed 6 bases and J 2 bases; nucleotides not matched to a gene: 5. Germline CDR1 and CDR2: SNHLY and FYNNEI. CDR3 region: CASRVGLAGQETQYF. The CDR3, as DNA: TGTGCCAGCAGGGTCGGACTAGCGGGTCAAGAGACCCAGTACTTC.

This clone came up once. Within the sample, other DNA sequences also encode this same CDR3. The chain links TRBV6-1 to TRBJ1-5; no clear D gene. V lost 0 bases and J 2 bases, leaving 8 bases between the germline ends. Per germline, CDR1 MNHNS and CDR2 SASEGT. The CDR3 spans 15 residues. CDR3 sequence reads: CASSEAAGRNQPQHF. CDR3 DNA sequence: TGTGCCAGCAGTGAAGCGGCAGGACGCAATCAGCCCCAGCATTTT.

The V and J genes are TRBV7-3 and TRBJ2-3, with D possibly matching TRBD1 (6 bases). Trimming stripped 3 bases from V and 1 base from J, with 8 bases between. CDR1 SGHTA and CDR2 FQGTGA come from the germline V gene. This CDR3 contains 14 residues. CDR3 nucleotides: TGTGCCAGCAGCTTGTCAGGGGGCACAGATACGCAGTATTTT. Its protein product is CASSLSGGTDTQYF.

V and J are TRBV29-1 and TRBJ2-1; 9 nucleotides agree with TRBD1. The CDR3 consists of 15 residues. V was pared by 4 bases and J by 4 bases, with 8 bases of the junction left unmatched. Germline CDR1 and CDR2: SQVTM and ANQGSEA. The DNA of the CDR3 is TGCAGCGTTGTAGTCGGGACAGGGCCGTACAATGAGCAGTTCTTC. Its translation is CSVVVGTGPYNEQFF.

This clone has a handful of counts. This chain links TRBV5-1 with TRBJ2-2; TRBD1 might be the D (5 bases). CDR3 length: 15 residues. V lost 2 bases and J lost 0, with 8 bases in between. CDR1 and CDR2 (germline): SGHRS, YFSETQ. The CDR3 protein is CASSLQVSNTGELFF. In nucleotides, the CDR3 is TGCGCCAGCAGCTTACAGGTTTCGAACACCGGGGAGCTGTTTTTT.

V gene TRBV5-1 combines with J gene TRBJ1-4; D may be TRBD1 (6 bases). The CDR3 spans 15 residues. The V end was cut by 0 bases, the J end by 8 bases, with 14 bases between. The germline V gene has CDR1 SGHRS and CDR2 YFSETQ. In DNA form, the CDR3 reads TGCGCCAGCAGCTTGGGTCCGGGGGCTAGGGAAAAACTGTTTTTT. Its translation is CASSLGPGAREKLFF. Supplemented by reference TRBV5-1 and TRBJ1-4, the full variable domain reads KAGVTQTPRYLIKTRGQQVTLSCSPISGHRSVSWYQQTPGQGLQFLFEYFSETQRNKGNFPGRFSGRQFSNSRSEMNVSTLELGDSALYLCASSLGPGAREKLFFGSGTQLSVL.